This TCR beta chain came from a study of T cells in Graves' hyperthyroidism and ophthalmopathy. PBMCs stemmed from 10 ml fresh peripheral blood. This clonotype was seen many times. Its target is not known. TCR beta CDR3 regions were amplified from RNA transcripts. First-round RT-PCR targeting the TCR CDR3 was performed with the HTBI primer set. TCRdb re-called the multiplex PCR reads through MiXCR, storing one row per CDR3 protein. The top ten hold around a quarter of the sample, which has fewer than 40,000 distinct CDR3 sequences, around 53% seen once. Trimming stripped 5 bases from V and 6 bases from J, with 11 bases between. There are 13 residues in the CDR3. CDR1 and CDR2 (germline): MGHRA, YSYEKL. Whole-study findings and limits: Ophthalmopathy was model-predicted a median approximately 6.4 months pre-onset. Ophthalmopathy and stable hyperthyroidism were told apart by a 13 V-J model.

The TCR sequence derives from a woman aged 40 to 49 with Graves' ophthalmopathy. The sequenced sample was blood. The chain is built from TRBV4-1 and TRBJ1-5; D is uncertain. The CDR3 protein is CASSSAGTQPQHF. The CDR3 DNA reads as TGCGCCAGCAGCTCGGCAGGCACTCAGCCCCAGCATTTT.